The 32 T cell receptor beta chains presented below share a single source sample, sequenced in a study of early T cells in non-severe SARS-CoV-2 infection. Via MiXCR, TCRdb re-called the 5' RACE reads, giving one row per CDR3 protein. The profile shows approximately 75,000 distinct CDR3 sequences, roughly 4.5% of them singletons. The sequencing used whole blood, collected at baseline. These receptors all stem from an adult who was a healthcare worker with PCR-confirmed SARS-CoV-2 infection or an uninfected control (not recorded which). The donor label of this sample is uncertain.

Only a few counts were recorded for this clonotype. V is TRBV6-2 or TRBV6-3 and J is TRBJ2-1, with D maybe TRBD2 (5 bases). This CDR3 is built from 14 residues. Trimming left V 4 bases short and J 4 bases short, with 11 bases between. CDR1 and CDR2 from the germline V gene are MNHEY and SVGEGT. The CDR3 sequence is CASSLEDSYNEQFF. DNA of the CDR3: TGTGCCAGCAGTTTAGAGGACTCTTACAATGAGCAGTTCTTC.

This clonotype was observed many times. The rearrangement joins TRBV11-2 to TRBJ1-1, with D perhaps matching TRBD1 (6 bases). Germline V gives CDR1 SGHAT, CDR2 FQNNGV. Trimming removed 5 bases from V and 7 bases from J, with 14 bases in between. CDR3 length: 13 residues. The CDR3 nucleotides are TGTGCCAGCAGCCCCGGACAGCTATATGAAGCTTTCTTT. Its translation: CASSPGQLYEAFF. Full variable domain (rest looked up from reference TRBV11-2 and TRBJ1-1): EAGVAQSPRYKIIEKRQSVAFWCNPISGHATLYWYQQILGQGPKLLIQFQNNGVVDDSQLPKDRFSAERLKGVDSTLKIQPAKLEDSAVYLCASSPGQLYEAFFGQGTRLTVV.

V usage is TRBV3-1 and J usage is TRBJ2-7; 7 bases match TRBD2. The junction had 14 bases not matched to a gene; V was cut back by 0 bases and J by 6 bases. Per the germline V gene, CDR1 is LGHDT and CDR2 is YNNKEL (reference sequence). This CDR3 is built from 17 residues. CDR3 sequence (DNA): TGTGCCAGCAGCCAAGAGAGGCGGGCGTCTCTAGCGGTCGAGCAGTACTTC. It codes for CASSQERRASLAVEQYF.

This clonotype occurred a few times. This chain links TRBV12-3 or TRBV12-4 with TRBJ1-5, with TRBD1 identical over 7 bases. The CDR3 is made up of 15 amino acids. J gave up 2 bases and V 6 bases, and 7 bases lay outside the gene matches. In DNA form, the CDR3 reads TGTGCCAGCAGCCGACAGGGTCTCGGCAATCAGCCCCAGCATTTT. Its protein is CASSRQGLGNQPQHF.

This clonotype was detected ten times or more. This chain connects TRBV4-1 to TRBJ1-5; D gene unclear. CDR1 and CDR2 from the germline V gene are MGHRA and YSYEKL. The length of the CDR3 is 16 residues. Between the trimmed V and J ends, which lost 0 bases and 2 bases, there was a span of 11 bases. The CDR3: CASSQDLWGGNQPQHF. The CDR3 DNA reads as TGCGCCAGCAGCCAAGATCTTTGGGGAGGCAATCAGCCCCAGCATTTT.

Note on this clonotype: A much larger clonotype is one base distant, so this may be a read error. The V call is TRBV12-3 or TRBV12-4, the J call TRBJ1-2; D gene uncertain. This CDR3 region has 13 residues. Trimming took 6 bases from V and 6 from J, leaving 14 bases between them. The CDR3 sequence: CASRKGRRNGYTF. CDR3 bases: TGTGCCAGCAGGAAAGGGAGGAGAAATGGCTACACCTTC.

CDR3 sequence reads: CASSRQGPSYNEQFF. The CDR3 nucleotides are TGTGCCAGCAGTCGACAGGGGCCTTCCTACAATGAGCAGTTCTTC. This chain connects TRBV2 to TRBJ2-1, with 8 bases identical to TRBD1. The CDR3 spans 15 residues. V trimming: 5 bases; J trimming: 1 base; junction bases outside the gene matches: 4. Germline V gene sequence: CDR1 SNHLY, CDR2 FYNNEI.

The CDR3 bases are TGTGCCAGTAGTAACGTCCGGCAGAACACAAATCAGCCCCAGCATTTT. Protein sequence: CASSNVRQNTNQPQHF. V is TRBV19 and J is TRBJ1-5, with D unclear. This CDR3 spans 16 amino acids. CDR1 LNHDA and CDR2 SQIVND come from the germline V gene (reference sequence). Deletions cut 4 bases from V and 4 bases from J, with 17 bases between.

This clonotype appeared many times. The rearrangement joins TRBV6-1 to TRBJ1-5; the match to TRBD1 covers 8 bases. The CDR3 is 16 amino acids. V dropped 8 bases and J dropped 0; count of bases not matched to a gene: 9. CDR1 is MNHNS, CDR2 SASEGT, per germline. This CDR3 is CASGPDRVYSNQPQHF. In DNA, the CDR3 is TGTGCCAGCGGACCGGACAGGGTATATAGCAATCAGCCCCAGCATTTT.

To note about this clonotype: This may stem from a read error, because a much larger clone lies one nucleotide away. V gene TRBV15 combines with J gene TRBJ2-3; D possibly corresponds to TRBD2 (6 bases). Germline CDR1 is LNHNV and CDR2 is YYDKDF (reference sequence). Deletions cut 1 base from V and 3 bases from J, with 14 bases between. This CDR3 has 16 amino acids. The DNA of the CDR3 is TGTGCCACCAGCAGAGTAAGCCGGGGGAGGACAGATACGCAGTATTTT. Protein sequence: CATSRVSRGRTDTQYF. The full variable domain, its missing parts supplied by reference TRBV15 and TRBJ2-3, is DAMVIQNPRYQVTQFGKPVTLSCSQTLNHNVMYWYQQKSSQAPKLLFHYYDKDFNNEADTPDNFQSRRPNTSFCFLDIRSPGLGDTAMYLCATSRVSRGRTDTQYFGPGTRLTVL.

The chain is built from TRBV3-1 and TRBJ1-6, with 8 bases matching TRBD1. J gave up 9 bases and V 1 base, and 2 bases lay outside the gene matches. The CDR3 covers 14 residues. Germline CDR1 is LGHDT and CDR2 is YNNKEL (reference sequence). The CDR3 loop is CASSQGDRGSPLHF. CDR3 in DNA: TGTGCCAGCAGCCAAGGCGACAGGGGTTCACCCCTCCACTTT.

In this sample, this clonotype turned up many times. The V and J genes are TRBV6-5 and TRBJ1-1, with a tentative D call TRBD1 (5 bases). This CDR3 has 14 residues. The germline V gene has CDR1 MNHEY and CDR2 SVGAGI. V was pared by 5 bases and J by 4 bases, with 14 bases between. CDR3: CASSEWGEGTEAFF. The CDR3 bases are TGTGCCAGCAGTGAGTGGGGCGAGGGCACTGAAGCTTTCTTT.

This chain joins TRBV6-6 and TRBJ2-1, with 7 positions matching TRBD1. The CDR3 has 12 amino acids. Germline V gene sequence: CDR1 MNHNY, CDR2 SVGAGI (reference sequence). The V gene end was trimmed by 4 bases and the J gene end by 7 bases; junction bases not matched to a gene: 1. The CDR3 reads CASSSTGNEQFF. The CDR3 DNA sequence: TGTGCCAGCAGTTCGACAGGGAATGAGCAGTTCTTC.

Ten or more counts support this clonotype. This chain uses TRBV20-1 with TRBJ2-7; D may match TRBD1 or TRBD2 (6 bases each). The CDR3 length is 16 residues. The V gene lost 6 bases and the J gene lost 0 bases, with 21 bases spanning the gap. Looked up from germline, CDR1 is DFQATT and CDR2 is SNEGSKA (reference sequence). DNA for the CDR3: TGCAGTGCCAGACCGTGGGGGGCTCCAAGCTCCTACGAGCAGTACTTC. It translates to CSARPWGAPSSYEQYF.

This clonotype was observed a handful of times. This sequence joins TRBV4-3 and TRBJ1-6; 11 bases match TRBD1. This CDR3 comprises 14 residues. Germline-derived CDR1 and CDR2 are LGHNA and YSLEER. Losses at the gene ends were 3 bases for V and 12 bases for J; bases not matched to a gene: 4. CDR3 amino acids: CASSHRTGGKPLHF. CDR3 DNA sequence: TGCGCCAGCAGCCACCGGACAGGGGGCAAACCCCTCCACTTT.

This clonotype came up many times. The rearrangement uses TRBV30 and TRBJ2-1; maybe TRBD2 (6 bases). Germline assignment: CDR1 GTSNPN and CDR2 SVGIG (reference sequence). The CDR3 consists of 14 residues. V dropped 0 bases and J dropped 8 bases, with 14 bases sitting between them. CDR3 amino acids: CAWSVPSVGDEQFF. In DNA, the CDR3 is TGTGCCTGGAGTGTGCCTAGCGTAGGTGATGAGCAGTTCTTC.

This clonotype was counted at least ten times. The chain recombines TRBV24-1 with TRBJ2-5; 11 nucleotides agree with TRBD1. The germline V gene encodes CDR1 KGHDR and CDR2 SFDVKD. This CDR3 contains 13 residues. Trimming cost V 9 bases and J 5 bases; bases outside gene matches: 4. CDR3 DNA: TGTGCCACCCGGGACAGGGGGATCGAGACCCAGTACTTC. Amino acids: CATRDRGIETQYF.

CDR3 protein: CSAREVFGDSYGYTF. CDR3 nucleotides: TGCAGTGCTAGAGAGGTCTTCGGAGACTCCTATGGCTACACCTTC. This chain uses TRBV20-1 with TRBJ1-2; unclear D gene. This CDR3 is built from 15 residues. Germline CDR1 reads DFQATT; CDR2 reads SNEGSKA (reference sequence). Trimming cost V 0 bases and J 4 bases, with 15 bases left between them.

The chain recombines TRBV20-1 with TRBJ1-1; D might be TRBD1 (5 bases). Germline-derived CDR1 and CDR2 are DFQATT and SNEGSKA (reference sequence). CDR3 length: 13 residues. V was pared by 3 bases and J by 2 bases, with 10 bases between. The CDR3 protein is CSASGDPNTEAFF. The CDR3 bases are TGCAGTGCTAGCGGGGACCCAAACACTGAAGCTTTCTTT.

The chain employs TRBV27 and TRBJ1-1; D not resolved. Germline V lookup: CDR1 MNHEY, CDR2 SMNVEV (reference sequence). Trimming shortened V by 2 bases and J by 0 bases, and 13 bases separated the two germline ends. This CDR3 is built from 16 residues. The CDR3 sequence: CASSLGRWGLNTEAFF. The CDR3 coding sequence is TGTGCCAGCAGTTTAGGGCGGTGGGGTTTGAACACTGAAGCTTTCTTT.

This clonotype has a count of ten or more. The gene calls are TRBV5-1 and TRBJ2-1; 7 bases line up with TRBD1. The length of the CDR3 is 12 residues. V trimming: 4 bases; J trimming: 7 bases; junction bases outside the gene matches: 2. From germline, CDR1 is SGHRS and CDR2 YFSETQ. This CDR3 is CASSPGGNEQFF. Written as DNA, the CDR3 is TGCGCCAGCAGCCCAGGGGGTAATGAGCAGTTCTTC.

At least ten counts were recorded for this clonotype. The gene calls are TRBV28 and TRBJ2-7; no clear D. The germline V and J ends were trimmed by 7 bases and 2 bases, with 12 bases remaining between them. Germline CDR1 and CDR2: MDHEN and SYDVKM. CDR3 length: 13 residues. Here the CDR3 DNA reads TGTGCCAGCACTACCGGGCCAACCTACGAGCAGTACTTC. This codes for CASTTGPTYEQYF.

This clonotype was detected ten times or more. The chain couples TRBV7-9 to TRBJ1-1; D ambiguous. CDR3 length: 15 amino acids. The germline gives CDR1 SEHNR, CDR2 FQNEAQ (reference sequence). The V end was cut by 2 bases, the J end by 0 bases, with 10 bases between. CDR3 nucleotides: TGTGCCAGCAGCTTAAGCGGCAGTTTGAACACTGAAGCTTTCTTT. Protein: CASSLSGSLNTEAFF.

This clonotype was detected many times. The chain employs TRBV20-1 and TRBJ1-1, with a weak D call TRBD1 (6 bases). Trimming stripped 0 bases from V and 5 bases from J, with 7 bases between. The germline V gene has CDR1 DFQATT and CDR2 SNEGSKA (reference sequence). The length of the CDR3 is 12 residues. CDR3 bases: TGCAGTGCTAGAGAAGGGGGGACTGAAGCTTTCTTT. Amino acid sequence: CSAREGGTEAFF.

This clonotype was recorded at least ten times. The chain has TRBV7-6 and TRBJ1-1; D gene ambiguous. Per germline, CDR1 SGHVS and CDR2 FNYEAQ. The CDR3 length is 16 residues. Between the trimmed V and J ends, which lost 0 bases and 4 bases, there was a span of 15 bases. The CDR3 loop is CASSLADDPASTEAFF. Written as DNA, the CDR3 is TGTGCCAGCAGCTTAGCGGACGACCCGGCTAGCACTGAAGCTTTCTTT.

This clonotype was detected ten times or more. The J gene is TRBJ1-1, the V gene TRBV28; D gene ambiguous. Germline V gene lookup returns CDR1 MDHEN and CDR2 SYDVKM. The CDR3 length is 12 residues. V was shortened by 6 bases and J by 7 bases, with 12 bases between the two germline ends. The CDR3 region has the DNA TGTGCCAGCAGACTTAGCAGTAATGAAGCTTTCTTT. It encodes CASRLSSNEAFF.

This clonotype was seen ten or more times. The chain joins TRBV19 to TRBJ2-3; 12 bases are shared with TRBD2. Germline values: CDR1 LNHDA, CDR2 SQIVND (reference sequence). CDR3 length: 16 residues. Losses at the gene ends were 1 base for V and 1 base for J; bases not matched to a gene: 0. CDR3 loop: CASSIGLAGGTDTQYF. The CDR3 nucleotides read TGTGCCAGTAGTATAGGACTAGCGGGAGGCACAGATACGCAGTATTTT.

V gene TRBV14 combines with J gene TRBJ1-1; D call uncertain. The CDR3 runs to 13 residues. The germline gives CDR1 SGHDN, CDR2 FVKESK. Trimming pared 4 bases from V and 0 bases from J, leaving 6 bases between. In DNA form, the CDR3 reads TGTGCCAGCAGCCTAATGGTGAACACTGAAGCTTTCTTT. Amino acids: CASSLMVNTEAFF. The full variable domain, in which reference TRBV14 and TRBJ1-1 provide the parts outside the CDR3, is EAGVTQFPSHSVIEKGQTVTLRCDPISGHDNLYWYRRVMGKEIKFLLHFVKESKQDESGMPNNRFLAERTGGTYSTLKVQPAELEDSGVYFCASSLMVNTEAFFGQGTRLTVV.

This clonotype was detected a few times. CDR3 amino acids: CASSSRSGLPFKGYTF. CDR3 nucleotides: TGTGCCAGCAGCTCCCGCTCGGGGCTCCCTTTCAAGGGCTACACCTTC. The chain joins TRBV7-9 to TRBJ1-2; D might be TRBD1 (5 bases). V lost 4 bases to trimming and J lost 8 bases, with 23 bases between them. CDR3 length: 16 residues. Germline values: CDR1 SEHNR, CDR2 FQNEAQ (reference sequence).

This clonotype occurred a few times. The chain combines TRBV18 with TRBJ2-7; D gene uncertain. Germline-derived CDR1 and CDR2 are KGHSH and LQKENI. Trimming took off 3 bases at V and 1 base at J, with 13 bases between the two ends. The CDR3 contains 15 residues. The CDR3 sequence: CASSPPSRPSYEQYF. In nucleotides, the CDR3 is TGTGCCAGCTCACCTCCGAGTAGACCTTCCTACGAGCAGTACTTC.

This clonotype was observed many times. The chain joins TRBV6-5 to TRBJ1-1; a weak D match, TRBD1 (5 bases). V was shortened by 8 bases and J by 0 bases, with 10 bases between the two germline ends. In germline, CDR1 is MNHEY, CDR2 SVGAGI. The CDR3 spans 13 residues. DNA for the CDR3: TGTGCCAGCGGGGGTCAGATGAACACTGAAGCTTTCTTT. This encodes CASGGQMNTEAFF.

The CDR3, as DNA: TGTGCCAGCAGTGAAGTCGGGGGCACTGAAGCTTTCTTT. Translating it yields CASSEVGGTEAFF. This chain uses TRBV6-1 with TRBJ1-1, with D possibly matching TRBD1 (5 bases). V lost 1 base and J 4 bases, leaving 7 bases between the germline ends. The CDR3 loop spans 13 amino acids. Germline CDR1 MNHNS, CDR2 SASEGT.